Shown below are 12 T cell receptor beta chains from a single sample sequenced in a study of blood T cell repertoires in COVID-19 (dated by TCRdb to about 2020). The receptor library was made with the immunoSEQ multiplex PCR assay. Drawn from immuneACCESS, this table holds only the in-frame rearrangements with V and J called that TCRdb kept. Clones are partly lost; checked studies trace under half to an unresolved V gene and leave the rest unexplained. Within this sample are 200,000 to 250,000 clones, with 83% of them counted one time only. The ten largest make up roughly 1.3% of the sample. What was sequenced was peripheral blood. The receptors here all came from a woman in her twenties or thirties with COVID-19, enrolled during active disease.

The chain carries TRBV5-6 and TRBJ1-2; tentative D call: TRBD1 (5 bases). The CDR3 spans 12 residues. Trimming removed 5 bases from V and 8 bases from J, with 13 bases in between. Germline loops: CDR1 SGHDT, CDR2 YYEEEE. The CDR3 bases are TGTGCCAGCAGGTTAAGGGGCAGAGGCTACACCTTC. This sequence encodes CASRLRGRGYTF.

This sequence joins TRBV7-9 and TRBJ1-2, with D unclear. The CDR3 has 14 amino acids. The germline gives CDR1 SEHNR, CDR2 FQNEAQ (reference sequence). The germline V and J ends were trimmed by 5 bases and 0 bases, with 10 bases remaining between them. The CDR3 reads CASSLLGPNYGYTF. The CDR3 region has the DNA TGTGCCAGCAGCCTCCTGGGCCCTAACTATGGCTACACCTTC.

The chain links TRBV14 to TRBJ1-3; 7 bases are shared with TRBD1. J lost 0 bases, V lost 3 bases, and 2 bases had no gene match. Germline lookup yields CDR1 SGHDN and CDR2 FVKESK. The CDR3 is 15 amino acids. The CDR3 nucleotides read TGTGCCAGCAGCCACAGGGGGTTCTCTGGAAACACCATATATTTT. This sequence encodes CASSHRGFSGNTIYF. The entire variable domain, with the rest obtained from reference TRBV14 and TRBJ1-3, is as follows: EAGVTQFPSHSVIEKGQTVTLRCDPISGHDNLYWYRRVMGKEIKFLLHFVKESKQDESGMPNNRFLAERTGGTYSTLKVQPAELEDSGVYFCASSHRGFSGNTIYFGEGSWLTVV.

The chain combines TRBV9 with TRBJ2-7; 7 bases are shared with TRBD2. Germline V gene sequence: CDR1 SGDLS, CDR2 YYNGEE. CDR3 length equals 14 residues. J was trimmed by 6 bases and V by 4 bases; bases with no gene match: 10. The CDR3 here is CASSLGAGATEQYF. The CDR3 DNA is TGTGCCAGCAGCCTAGGGGCGGGAGCGACCGAGCAGTACTTC.

V and J are TRBV28 and TRBJ1-6, with D unresolved. Deletions cut 6 bases from V and 4 bases from J, with 13 bases between. Germline assignment: CDR1 MDHEN and CDR2 SYDVKM. The CDR3 loop spans 15 amino acids. CDR3 sequence (DNA): TGTGCCAGCAGCATAAACAGTCCTTATAATTCACCCCTCCACTTT. It yields the protein CASSINSPYNSPLHF.

The genes are TRBV14 and TRBJ2-3; TRBD2 aligns across 11 bases. Germline-derived CDR1 and CDR2 are SGHDN and FVKESK. The CDR3 spans 15 residues. J lost 2 bases, V lost 6 bases, and 4 bases had no gene match. CDR3 in amino acids: CASRQTSGITDTQYF. For the CDR3, the DNA is TGTGCCAGCAGACAGACTAGCGGGATCACAGATACGCAGTATTTT.

The chain joins TRBV7-3 to TRBJ2-1; no firm D call. Per germline, CDR1 SGHTA and CDR2 FQGTGA. The CDR3 sequence is 11 residues long. Trimming cost V 4 bases and J 5 bases, with 3 bases left between them. This CDR3 reads CASSSDNEQFF. The CDR3 DNA reads TGTGCCAGCAGCTCAGACAATGAGCAGTTCTTC.

This clone came up a few times. The chain links TRBV28 to TRBJ1-6; tentatively, D is TRBD1 (5 bases). The CDR3 is 12 residues long. Germline CDR1 and CDR2: MDHEN and SYDVKM. The germline V and J ends were trimmed by 6 bases and 10 bases, with 10 bases remaining between them. The DNA of the CDR3 is TGTGCCAGCAGCCAGGGTTACTCACCCCTCCACTTT. This encodes CASSQGYSPLHF.

The J gene is TRBJ2-5, the V gene TRBV28; 7 nucleotides line up with TRBD2. Germline CDR1 is MDHEN and CDR2 is SYDVKM. The CDR3 is made up of 18 amino acids. V was pared by 4 bases and J by 4 bases, with 18 bases of the junction left unmatched. The CDR3 DNA reads TGTGCCAGCAGTTCCCTCGCTTCGGGGAGGGGTGGTTCAGAGACCCAGTACTTC. Protein product: CASSSLASGRGGSETQYF.

This chain links TRBV5-1 with TRBJ1-1; D may be TRBD1 (5 bases). This CDR3 spans 14 amino acids. CDR1 is SGHRS, CDR2 YFSETQ, per germline. V was clipped by 10 bases and J by 2 bases, with 18 bases between them. CDR3 bases: TGCGCCTCCCGAACGGGGACTTTAAACACTGAAGCTTTCTTT. Translating it yields CASRTGTLNTEAFF.

This sequence joins TRBV9 and TRBJ1-1; 8 nucleotides line up with TRBD1. CDR1 is SGDLS, CDR2 YYNGEE, per germline. V was pared by 3 bases and J by 12 bases, with 13 bases of the junction left unmatched. The CDR3 is 14 amino acids. The CDR3 reads CASSAGTGRDGSFF. In nucleotides, the CDR3 is TGTGCCAGCAGCGCGGGGACAGGCCGAGATGGATCTTTCTTT.

A single count supports this clone. V and J are TRBV6-5 and TRBJ1-5; possibly TRBD1 for D (5 bases). Looked up from germline, CDR1 is MNHEY and CDR2 is SVGAGI. This CDR3 has 15 residues. V lost 6 bases and J lost 1, with 13 bases in between. DNA of the CDR3: TGTGCCAGCAGGGCAACAGGAGAAAGCAATCAGCCCCAGCATTTT. It specifies CASRATGESNQPQHF.